A selection of T cell receptor beta chains follows, all from one sample in a study of blood T cell repertoires in COVID-19. Some clones are missing from TCRdb's copy, which holds only in-frame ones; the method was immunoSEQ multiplex PCR. The sample lists some 83,000 clones, around 88% occurring once. The sequenced sample consisted of peripheral blood. All receptors derive from a man aged 60 to 69 with acute or convalescent COVID-19. Each CDR3 is given with its conserved first and last residue. D genes are given only for firm matches. Some rows mark clone size as missing; the rest say once, few, many or name a class of expanded clone.

cdr3_aa: CASSRTSGSGTGELFF
cdr3_nt: TGTGCCAGTAGCAGGACTAGCGGGAGTGGGACCGGGGAGCTGTTTTTT
clone_size: -
j_call: TRBJ2-2
v_call: TRBV19
d_call: TRBD2

cdr3_aa: CASSPGHRNLYEQYF
cdr3_nt: TGCGCCAGCAGCCCGGGACACCGGAATTTATACGAGCAGTACTTC
clone_size: -
j_call: TRBJ2-7
v_call: TRBV5-1
d_call: -

cdr3_aa: CASSLAGANQETQYF
cdr3_nt: TGTGCCAGCAGTCTAGCGGGGGCCAACCAAGAGACCCAGTACTTC
clone_size: few
j_call: TRBJ2-5
v_call: TRBV28
d_call: TRBD2

cdr3_aa: CASRLAQGGLAGEGWDTDTQYF
cdr3_nt: TGTGCAAGTCGCTTAGCGCAAGGGGGACTAGCGGGAGAGGGTTGGGACACAGATACGCAGTATTTT
clone_size: -
j_call: TRBJ2-3
v_call: TRBV12-2
d_call: -

cdr3_aa: CASSLAGTNNNSPLHF
cdr3_nt: TGCGCCAGCAGCTTGGCCGGGACAAATAATAATTCACCCCTCCACTTT
clone_size: -
j_call: TRBJ1-6
v_call: TRBV5-1
d_call: -

cdr3_aa: CASSSEGTGTDTQYF
cdr3_nt: TGTGCCAGCAGCTCGGAGGGTACCGGCACAGATACGCAGTATTTT
clone_size: -
j_call: TRBJ2-3
v_call: TRBV5-4
d_call: -

cdr3_aa: CASSQVRGETGSGTDTQYF
cdr3_nt: TGCGCCAGCAGCCAAGTCAGGGGGGAGACAGGGTCGGGCACAGATACGCAGTATTTT
clone_size: once
j_call: TRBJ2-3
v_call: TRBV4-1
d_call: -

cdr3_aa: CASTPGLVRHNSPLHF
cdr3_nt: TGTGCCAGCACCCCGGGACTGGTTCGGCATAATTCACCCCTCCACTTT
clone_size: -
j_call: TRBJ1-6
v_call: TRBV21-1
d_call: -

cdr3_aa: CSVVAGFDNYGYTF
cdr3_nt: TGCAGCGTTGTCGCGGGGTTTGACAACTATGGCTACACCTTC
clone_size: -
j_call: TRBJ1-2
v_call: TRBV29-1
d_call: -

cdr3_aa: CASTTDRANNSPLHF
cdr3_nt: TGTGCCAGCACTACTGACAGGGCAAATAATTCACCCCTCCACTTT
clone_size: -
j_call: TRBJ1-6
v_call: TRBV6-5
d_call: TRBD1

cdr3_aa: CASSQELGLAGINEQFF
cdr3_nt: TGTGCCAGCAGCCAAGAGTTAGGGCTAGCGGGAATCAATGAGCAGTTCTTC
clone_size: -
j_call: TRBJ2-1
v_call: TRBV4-2
d_call: TRBD2

cdr3_aa: CASTEATEAFF
cdr3_nt: TGCGCCAGCACCGAGGCCACTGAAGCTTTCTTT
clone_size: -
j_call: TRBJ1-1
v_call: TRBV10-2
d_call: -

cdr3_aa: CASSLVQTRAGELFF
cdr3_nt: TGCGCCAGCAGCTTGGTTCAGACCCGGGCCGGGGAGCTGTTTTTT
clone_size: few
j_call: TRBJ2-2
v_call: TRBV5-1
d_call: -

cdr3_aa: CSVAGREEQFF
cdr3_nt: TGCAGCGTTGCGGGTCGGGAGGAGCAGTTCTTC
clone_size: -
j_call: TRBJ2-1
v_call: TRBV29-1
d_call: -

cdr3_aa: CASSTRRTDTQYF
cdr3_nt: TGTGCCAGCAGCACCAGGAGGACAGATACGCAGTATTTT
clone_size: -
j_call: TRBJ2-3
v_call: TRBV7-2
d_call: -

cdr3_aa: CASNRGGVGNQPQHF
cdr3_nt: TGTGCCAGTAACCGCGGAGGGGTCGGCAATCAGCCCCAGCATTTT
clone_size: -
j_call: TRBJ1-5
v_call: TRBV19
d_call: -

cdr3_aa: CASSGQALSNVLTF
cdr3_nt: TGTGCCAGCAGTGGACAGGCCCTCTCCAACGTCCTGACTTTC
clone_size: -
j_call: TRBJ2-6
v_call: TRBV2
d_call: -

cdr3_aa: CASSLITGEEEKLFF
cdr3_nt: TGTGCCAGCAGCTTGATTACAGGGGAGGAAGAAAAACTGTTTTTT
clone_size: -
j_call: TRBJ1-4
v_call: TRBV5-6
d_call: TRBD1

cdr3_aa: CASSLSRTGVRYGYTF
cdr3_nt: TGTGCCAGCAGCCTATCTAGGACAGGGGTAAGGTATGGCTACACCTTC
clone_size: -
j_call: TRBJ1-2
v_call: TRBV3-1/TRBV3-2
d_call: TRBD1

cdr3_aa: CSVDPPTGGNEQFF
cdr3_nt: TGCAGCGTTGACCCACCGACGGGGGGCAATGAGCAGTTCTTC
clone_size: -
j_call: TRBJ2-1
v_call: TRBV29-1
d_call: TRBD2